The rows below give T cell receptor beta chains drawn from one sample of a study of cytomegalovirus exposure and HLA in healthy donors. Using immunoSEQ multiplex PCR, the repertoire was profiled, and TCRdb retains in-frame clones only, with some absent. The sample yields roughly 150,000 clones, about 89% seen once. The sample consisted of PBMCs. These receptors were taken from a woman between 18 and 30 years old in good health and CMV-seropositive. Each CDR3 is given with its conserved first and last residue. A D gene is named only where the DNA matches it firmly. Where a row states a size, it is once, few, many or the class of an expanded clone; other rows omit it.

d_call clone_size j_call v_call cdr3_nt cdr3_aa
TRBD1 . TRBJ1-1 TRBV5-4 TGTGCCAGCAGCCCAGCGACAGGGGGAAATACTGAAGCTTTCTTT CASSPATGGNTEAFF
. . TRBJ2-7 TRBV4-2 TGTGCCAGCAGCCAAGCGCAGGGTGTAAACGAGCAGTACTTC CASSQAQGVNEQYF
TRBD1 . TRBJ2-7 TRBV27 TGTGCCAGCAGTCCATGGGGACAGTCCTACGAGCAGTACTTC CASSPWGQSYEQYF
. once TRBJ1-1 TRBV7-2 TGTGCCAGCAGCCCTCAGGGCACTGAAGCTTTCTTT CASSPQGTEAFF
TRBD1 . TRBJ1-5 TRBV6-1 TGTGCCAGCAGCGTGACAGGGTATGGGAATCAGCCCCAGCATTTT CASSVTGYGNQPQHF
TRBD1 few TRBJ1-2 TRBV28 TGTGCCAGCAAACCCCGGGACAGGGAGTACTATGGCTACACCTTC CASKPRDREYYGYTF
. . TRBJ2-3 TRBV9 TGTGCCAGCAGCGTAGAGGGACACAGCACAGATACGCAGTATTTT CASSVEGHSTDTQYF
. . TRBJ2-1 TRBV6-5 TGTGCCAGCAGTTACTCGAAGACAGCCAACAATGAGCAGTTCTTC CASSYSKTANNEQFF
TRBD1 . TRBJ2-3 TRBV6-1 TGTGCCAGCAGTGTAGGTGGCAGGGGGACAGATACGCAGTATTTT CASSVGGRGTDTQYF
TRBD1 . TRBJ2-1 TRBV2 TGTGCCAGCAGTCCTAGGTATGGGACAGGGGATTACAATGAGCAGTTCTTC CASSPRYGTGDYNEQFF
. . TRBJ1-1 TRBV30 TGTGCCTGGAGTCCCCTCGCTCGGGTCACTGAAGCTTTCTTT CAWSPLARVTEAFF
. . TRBJ2-2 TRBV7-9 TGTGCCAGCAGCTTAACAAACACCGGGGAGCTGTTTTTT CASSLTNTGELFF
. . TRBJ1-1 TRBV6-5 TGTGCCAGCAGCCCCAGAGGACATTACACTGAAGCTTTCTTT CASSPRGHYTEAFF
TRBD1 . TRBJ1-4 TRBV5-1 TGCGCCAGCAGGTCTTCGGGACAGGGTGAAAAACTGTTTTTT CASRSSGQGEKLFF
. . TRBJ2-3 TRBV5-1 TGCGCCAGCAGCCTCCAGACCCCGGAGGATACGCAGTATTTT CASSLQTPEDTQYF
TRBD1 . TRBJ2-7 TRBV29-1 TGCAGCGCATCGGGACAGTTGTACGAGCAGTACTTC CSASGQLYEQYF
TRBD1 . TRBJ2-7 TRBV27 TGTGCCAGCACTAAGGACTACAGGGGGCTCTACGAGCAGTACTTC CASTKDYRGLYEQYF
TRBD2 . TRBJ2-2 TRBV11-1 TGTGCCAGCAGCTTAGACGCCCGGGGGGGATGGACCGGGGAGCTGTTTTTT CASSLDARGGWTGELFF
TRBD1 . TRBJ1-2 TRBV5-6 TGTGCCAGCAGCCGACAGGGCCGGATCTATGGCTACACCTTC CASSRQGRIYGYTF
TRBD2 once TRBJ2-5 TRBV4-2 TGTGCCAGCAGCCAAGGGACTAGCGGGCAAGAGACCCAGTACTTC CASSQGTSGQETQYF
. . TRBJ1-2 TRBV19 TGTGCCAGTAGTATACGGACAAGGGGCTACACCTTC CASSIRTRGYTF
. . TRBJ2-2 TRBV4-2 TGTGCCAGCAGCCAAGTCAGTACCGGGGAGCTGTTTTTT CASSQVSTGELFF
TRBD1 . TRBJ1-2 TRBV6-6 TGTGCCAGCAGGTCCCAGGGGGGATTTGGCTACACCTTC CASRSQGGFGYTF
. . TRBJ1-5 TRBV19 TGTGCCAGTAGTATAACCCCCAGTCCTGACTCCCAGCATTTT CASSITPSPDSQHF
. . TRBJ2-2 TRBV1 TGCACCAGCAGCCAAGAGTCCCGGGGACACCCGACCGGGGAGCTGTTTTTT CTSSQESRGHPTGELFF